This TCR beta chain was sequenced for a study of identical twins. Study-level findings and limits: Conclusions relied on cross-sectional statistical analysis, not following the same donors. Model-predicted out-of-frame TCR alpha sharing fell below observed values in monozygotic twins.

The germline V gene has CDR1 DFQATT and CDR2 SNEGSKA (reference sequence). V lost 0 bases and J 3 bases, leaving 12 bases between the germline ends. The CDR3 is 14 residues long. Points on this clonotype: Its antigen is unidentified.

MiXCR was run by TCRdb on the 5' RACE reads, yielding one entry per CDR3 protein. The sample has about 200,000 distinct CDR3 sequences; under 10% are singletons. The same sample was also studied in work on yellow fever vaccine responses in identical twins.

The sequenced material came from memory (CD45RO+) T cells sorted from blood. This chain joins TRBV20-1 and TRBJ2-7; D call uncertain. The receptor's source is a woman between 18 and 29 years old in good health. The CDR3 loop reads CSARDRTSGYEQYF. The CDR3 nucleotides are TGCAGTGCTAGAGATCGGACGTCTGGCTACGAGCAGTACTTC.